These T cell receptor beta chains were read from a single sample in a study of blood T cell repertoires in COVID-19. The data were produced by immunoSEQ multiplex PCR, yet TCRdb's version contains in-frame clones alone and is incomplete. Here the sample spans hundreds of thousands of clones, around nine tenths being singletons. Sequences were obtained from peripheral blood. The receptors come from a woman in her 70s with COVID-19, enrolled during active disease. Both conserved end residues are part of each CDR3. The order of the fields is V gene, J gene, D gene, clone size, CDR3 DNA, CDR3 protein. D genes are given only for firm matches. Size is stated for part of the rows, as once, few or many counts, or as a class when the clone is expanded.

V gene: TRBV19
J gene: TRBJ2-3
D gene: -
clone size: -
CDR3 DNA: TGTGCCAGTAGTACTCTCGGCGGAGGGGCAGATACGCAGTATTTT
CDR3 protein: CASSTLGGGADTQYF

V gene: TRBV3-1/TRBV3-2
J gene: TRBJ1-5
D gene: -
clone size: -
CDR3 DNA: TGTGCCAGCAGCCCACGCGGGGGCCGGGAACAGCCCCAGCATTTT
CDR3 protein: CASSPRGGREQPQHF

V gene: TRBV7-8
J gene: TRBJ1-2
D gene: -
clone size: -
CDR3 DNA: TGTGCCAGCAGCTTACAGGAGGGGATCGGCTACACCTTC
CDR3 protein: CASSLQEGIGYTF

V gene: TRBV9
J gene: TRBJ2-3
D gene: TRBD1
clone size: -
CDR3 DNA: TGTGCCAGCAGCGGGACAGGGGGTCAAGATACGCAGTATTTT
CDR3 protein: CASSGTGGQDTQYF

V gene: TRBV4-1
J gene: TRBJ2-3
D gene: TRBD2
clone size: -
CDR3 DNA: TGCGCCAGCAGCCAAGAAGGAGCGGGGTTCACAGATACGCAGTATTTT
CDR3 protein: CASSQEGAGFTDTQYF

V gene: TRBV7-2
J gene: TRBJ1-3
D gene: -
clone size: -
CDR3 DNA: TGTGCCAGCAGCCTCGCTGGAAACACCATATATTTT
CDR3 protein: CASSLAGNTIYF

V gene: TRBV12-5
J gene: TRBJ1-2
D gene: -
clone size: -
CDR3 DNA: TGTGCTAGCACCTCCTATGAGGGCTACACCTTC
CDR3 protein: CASTSYEGYTF

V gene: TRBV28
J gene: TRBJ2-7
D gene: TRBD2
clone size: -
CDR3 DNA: TGTGCCAGCAGTTCCTCCGGACTAGCGGTACCCTACGAGCAGTACTTC
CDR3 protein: CASSSSGLAVPYEQYF

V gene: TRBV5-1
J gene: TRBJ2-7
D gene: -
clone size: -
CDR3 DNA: TGCGCCAGCAGCTTGGGTTTAGTCTACGAGCAGTACTTC
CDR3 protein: CASSLGLVYEQYF

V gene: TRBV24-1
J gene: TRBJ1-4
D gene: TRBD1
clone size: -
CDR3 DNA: TGTGCCACCAGTGATACAGGGGTGGGCGAAAAACTGTTTTTT
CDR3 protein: CATSDTGVGEKLFF

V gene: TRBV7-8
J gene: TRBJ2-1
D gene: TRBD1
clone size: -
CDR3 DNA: TGTGCCAGCAGCGTAAGGGACAGGTCCTCTAATGAGCAGTTCTTC
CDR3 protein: CASSVRDRSSNEQFF

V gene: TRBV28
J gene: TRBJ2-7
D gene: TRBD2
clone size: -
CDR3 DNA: TGTGCCAGCAGTGAGGAGGGAGGGGAGCAGTACTTC
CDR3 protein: CASSEEGGEQYF

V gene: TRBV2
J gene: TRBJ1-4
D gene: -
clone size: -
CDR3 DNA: TGTGCCAGCAGGTTGACAGTTGGTGAAAAACTGTTTTTT
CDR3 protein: CASRLTVGEKLFF

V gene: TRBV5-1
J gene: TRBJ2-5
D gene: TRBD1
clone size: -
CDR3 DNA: TGCGCCAGCAGCTTAGACAGGGCGGAGACCCAGTACTTC
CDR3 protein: CASSLDRAETQYF

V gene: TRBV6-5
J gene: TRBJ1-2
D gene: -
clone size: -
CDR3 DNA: TGTGCCAGCACCGGCTATGGCTACACCTTC
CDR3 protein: CASTGYGYTF

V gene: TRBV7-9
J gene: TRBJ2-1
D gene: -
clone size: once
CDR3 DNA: TGTGCCAGCAGCTTACGTCGAGCGGCAAGCTACAATGAGCAGTTCTTC
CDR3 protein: CASSLRRAASYNEQFF

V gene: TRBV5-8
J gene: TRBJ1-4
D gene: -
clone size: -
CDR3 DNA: TGTGCCAGCAATCGGGTCCATTTGGGTGAAAAACTGTTTTTT
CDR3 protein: CASNRVHLGEKLFF

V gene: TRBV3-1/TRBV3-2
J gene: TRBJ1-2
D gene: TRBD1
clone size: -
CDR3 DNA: TGTGCCAGCAGGCCAAGTACAGGGGAGCTTGGGGGCTACACCTTC
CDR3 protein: CASRPSTGELGGYTF

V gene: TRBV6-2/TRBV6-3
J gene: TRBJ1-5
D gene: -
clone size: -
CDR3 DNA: TGTGCCAGCAGCGAGCAATTCGAAAGCAATCAGCCCCAGCATTTT
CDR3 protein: CASSEQFESNQPQHF

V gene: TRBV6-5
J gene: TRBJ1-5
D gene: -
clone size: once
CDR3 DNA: TGTGCCAGCAGGGGTCCGCGGGATCAGCCCCAGCATTTT
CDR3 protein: CASRGPRDQPQHF

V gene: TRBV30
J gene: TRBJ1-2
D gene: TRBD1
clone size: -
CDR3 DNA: TGTGCCTGGAGTGGCGACAGGGGCCATGGCTACACCTTC
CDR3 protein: CAWSGDRGHGYTF

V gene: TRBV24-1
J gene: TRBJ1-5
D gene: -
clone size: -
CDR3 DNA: TGTGCCACCAGTGATTTTCCCCAGGGTAAGAGTCAGCCCCAGCATTTT
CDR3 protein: CATSDFPQGKSQPQHF

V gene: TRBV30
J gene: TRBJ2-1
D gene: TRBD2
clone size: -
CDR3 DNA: TGTGCCTGGATCCCGCGGGCTAGCGGGACCTCCTACAATGAGCAGTTCTTC
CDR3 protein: CAWIPRASGTSYNEQFF

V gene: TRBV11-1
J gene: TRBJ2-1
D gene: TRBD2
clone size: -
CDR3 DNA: TGTGCCAGCAGCTCTCCGGGACTAGCGATTTTTGAGCAGTTCTTC
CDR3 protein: CASSSPGLAIFEQFF

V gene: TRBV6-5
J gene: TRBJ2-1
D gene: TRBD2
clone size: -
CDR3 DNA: TGTGCCAGCGGCCCGGGCGGGGGGGTTAATGAGCAGTTCTTC
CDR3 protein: CASGPGGGVNEQFF

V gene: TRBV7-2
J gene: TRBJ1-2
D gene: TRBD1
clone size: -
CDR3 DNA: TGTGCCAGCAGCCCCCTCACAGGGGGTTGGGGCTACACCTTC
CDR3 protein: CASSPLTGGWGYTF

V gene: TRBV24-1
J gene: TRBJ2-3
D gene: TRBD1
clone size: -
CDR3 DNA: TGTGCCACCAGTGATTCCGGGACAGTGGCATACAGATACGGGCAGTATTTT
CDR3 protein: CATSDSGTVAYRYGQYF

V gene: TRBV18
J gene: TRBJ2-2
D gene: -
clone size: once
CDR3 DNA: TGTGCCAGCTCACCCCAGGGGAACACCGGGGAGCTGTTTTTT
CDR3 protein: CASSPQGNTGELFF